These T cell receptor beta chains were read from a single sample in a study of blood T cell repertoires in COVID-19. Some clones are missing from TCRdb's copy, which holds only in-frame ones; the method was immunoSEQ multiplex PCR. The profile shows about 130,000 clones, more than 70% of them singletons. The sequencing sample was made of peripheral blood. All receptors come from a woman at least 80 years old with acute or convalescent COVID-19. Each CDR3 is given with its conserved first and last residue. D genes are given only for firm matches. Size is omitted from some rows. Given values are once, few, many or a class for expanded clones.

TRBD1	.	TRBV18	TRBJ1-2	CASSPPDRASGYTF	TGTGCCAGCTCACCTCCGGACAGGGCGTCCGGCTACACCTTC
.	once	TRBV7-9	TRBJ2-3	CASSLTGGSTDTQYF	TGTGCCAGCAGCCTGACAGGCGGGAGCACAGATACGCAGTATTTT
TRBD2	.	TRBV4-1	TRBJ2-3	CASSQRGGTGTDTQYF	TGCGCCAGCAGTCAGCGGGGGGGAACAGGGACAGATACGCAGTATTTT
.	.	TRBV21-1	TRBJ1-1	CASPLRAFF	TGTGCCAGCCCCCTGCGCGCTTTCTTT
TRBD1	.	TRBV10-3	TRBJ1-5	CAIGTGDQPQHF	TGTGCCATAGGCACAGGGGATCAGCCCCAGCATTTT
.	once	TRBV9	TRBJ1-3	CASSVEAGSSGNTIYF	TGTGCCAGCAGCGTAGAGGCAGGGTCCTCTGGAAACACCATATATTTT
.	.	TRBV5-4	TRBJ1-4	CASSLWTAEKLFF	TGTGCCAGCAGCTTGTGGACAGCTGAAAAACTGTTTTTT
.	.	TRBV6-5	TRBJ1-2	CASTGGRNYGYTF	TGTGCCAGCACCGGGGGTAGGAACTATGGCTACACCTTC
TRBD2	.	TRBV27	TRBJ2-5	CASSLALAGVETQYF	TGTGCCAGCAGTTTGGCACTAGCGGGGGTAGAGACCCAGTACTTC
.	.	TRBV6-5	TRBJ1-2	CATWGGYGYTF	TGTGCCACGTGGGGGGGATATGGCTACACCTTC
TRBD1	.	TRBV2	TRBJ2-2	CASSTLDRANTGELFF	TGTGCCAGCAGCACCCTGGACAGGGCGAACACCGGGGAGCTGTTTTTT
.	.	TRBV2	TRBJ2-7	CASSGAARYEQYF	TGTGCCAGCAGTGGAGCAGCCCGCTACGAGCAGTACTTC
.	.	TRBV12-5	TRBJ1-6	CASGLSTSSYNSPLHF	TGTGCTAGTGGTTTGTCAACAAGCTCCTATAATTCACCCCTCCACTTT
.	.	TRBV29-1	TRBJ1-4	CSVSGGAGKKTNEKLFF	TGCAGCGTTAGTGGCGGGGCAGGGAAGAAAACTAATGAAAAACTGTTTTTT
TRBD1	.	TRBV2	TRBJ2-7	CASKERTGVHEQYF	TGTGCCAGCAAGGAGAGGACAGGGGTCCACGAGCAGTACTTC
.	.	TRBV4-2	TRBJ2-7	CASSQGLAYEQYF	TGTGCCAGCAGCCAAGGACTAGCCTACGAGCAGTACTTC
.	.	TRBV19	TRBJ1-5	CASSIGQNHNQPQHF	TGTGCCAGTAGTATAGGACAGAATCACAATCAGCCCCAGCATTTT
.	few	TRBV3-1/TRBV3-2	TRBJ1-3	CASSPRVPGNTIYF	TGTGCCAGCAGCCCCAGGGTTCCTGGAAACACCATATATTTT
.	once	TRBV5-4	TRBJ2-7	CASSLGGEAEQYF	TGTGCCAGCAGCCTGGGGGGAGAGGCCGAGCAGTACTTC
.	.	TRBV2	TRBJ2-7	CASRTSYEQYF	TGTGCCAGCCGCACTTCCTACGAGCAGTACTTC
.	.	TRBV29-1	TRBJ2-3	CSVGYFGGLRDTQYF	TGCAGCGTCGGGTATTTTGGGGGCCTGAGGGATACGCAGTATTTT
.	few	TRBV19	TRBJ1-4	CASNGGLPQANEKLFF	TGTGCCAGTAATGGAGGACTGCCGCAGGCTAATGAAAAACTGTTTTTT
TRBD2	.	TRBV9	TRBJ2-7	CASSVGAGLTYEQYF	TGTGCCAGCAGCGTAGGAGCGGGGTTAACCTACGAGCAGTACTTC
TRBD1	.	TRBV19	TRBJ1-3	CASSIPTGNTIYF	TGTGCCAGTAGTATCCCGACAGGGAACACCATATATTTT
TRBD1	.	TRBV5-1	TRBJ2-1	CASSPGQGAYNEQFF	TGCGCCAGCAGCCCGGGACAGGGGGCGTACAATGAGCAGTTCTTC
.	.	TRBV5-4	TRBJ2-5	CASSFGGGFQETQYF	TGTGCCAGCAGCTTCGGCGGGGGCTTCCAAGAGACCCAGTACTTC
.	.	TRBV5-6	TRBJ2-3	CASSFDRTDTQYF	TGTGCCAGCAGCTTTGACAGAACAGATACGCAGTATTTT
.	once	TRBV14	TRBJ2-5	CASSQDYVQYF	TGTGCCAGCAGCCAAGACTACGTCCAGTACTTC
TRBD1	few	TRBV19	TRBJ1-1	CASTTIFPGQGDTEAFF	TGTGCCAGTACCACGATTTTTCCGGGACAGGGGGACACTGAAGCTTTCTTT
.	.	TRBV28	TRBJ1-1	CASIPGDLNTEAFF	TGTGCCAGCATCCCAGGGGACCTGAACACTGAAGCTTTCTTT
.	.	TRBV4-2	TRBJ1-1	CASSQDPGANTEAFF	TGTGCCAGCAGCCAAGACCCCGGAGCGAACACTGAAGCTTTCTTT
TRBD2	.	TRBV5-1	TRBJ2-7	CASSLEGGSGGYEQYF	TGCGCCAGCAGCTTGGAGGGCGGGAGTGGAGGGTACGAGCAGTACTTC
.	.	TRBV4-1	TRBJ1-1	CASSQDQYRDPEAFF	TGCGCCAGCAGCCAAGATCAATACAGGGACCCTGAAGCTTTCTTT
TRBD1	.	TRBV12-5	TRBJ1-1	CASGGQGNTEAFF	TGTGCTAGTGGGGGACAGGGGAACACTGAAGCTTTCTTT
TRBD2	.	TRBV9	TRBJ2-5	CASSVGTSGRNQETQYF	TGTGCCAGCAGCGTAGGGACTAGCGGGAGGAACCAAGAGACCCAGTACTTC
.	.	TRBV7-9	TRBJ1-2	CASSLEWGGYGYTF	TGTGCCAGCAGCTTAGAATGGGGAGGCTATGGCTACACCTTC
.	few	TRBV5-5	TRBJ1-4	CASSLTGYGANEKLFF	TGTGCCAGCAGTCTCACAGGGTATGGTGCTAATGAAAAACTGTTTTTT
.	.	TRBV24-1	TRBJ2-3	CATSDLRGGPRGADTQYF	TGTGCCACCAGTGATTTAAGAGGAGGGCCTCGGGGAGCAGATACGCAGTATTTT
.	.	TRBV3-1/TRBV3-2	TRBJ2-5	CASSQGPTGRETQYF	TGTGCCAGCAGCCAAGGACCGACAGGGAGGGAGACCCAGTACTTC
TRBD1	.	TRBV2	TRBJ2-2	CASRRQGADTGELFF	TGTGCCAGCAGGCGACAGGGGGCGGACACCGGGGAGCTGTTTTTT
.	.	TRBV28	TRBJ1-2	CASSTFSIGYTF	TGTGCCAGCAGCACCTTCAGTATTGGCTACACCTTC
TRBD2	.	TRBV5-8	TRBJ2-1	CASSLSGGPYNEQFF	TGTGCCAGCAGCTTGTCGGGAGGGCCCTACAATGAGCAGTTCTTC
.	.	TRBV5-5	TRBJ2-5	CASSLGLVQETQYF	TGTGCCAGCAGCTTGGGACTGGTCCAAGAGACCCAGTACTTC
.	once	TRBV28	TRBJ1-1	CASSFRIRNTEAFF	TGTGCCAGCAGTTTCAGAATAAGGAACACTGAAGCTTTCTTT
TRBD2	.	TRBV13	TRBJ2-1	CASSLRTSGTFYNEQFF	TGTGCCAGCAGCTTAAGGACTAGCGGGACCTTTTACAATGAGCAGTTCTTC
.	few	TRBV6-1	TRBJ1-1	CASSEGWWQGAFF	TGTGCCAGCAGTGAAGGGTGGTGGCAGGGGGCTTTCTTT
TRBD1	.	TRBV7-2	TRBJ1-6	CASSLDRGSPLHF	TGTGCCAGCAGCTTAGACAGGGGGTCACCCCTCCACTTT
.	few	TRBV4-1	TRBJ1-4	CASKVGRATNEKLFF	TGCGCCAGCAAAGTGGGCCGAGCAACTAATGAAAAACTGTTTTTT
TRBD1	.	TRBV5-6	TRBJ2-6	CASSFTGGGGANVLTF	TGTGCCAGCAGCTTCACAGGGGGCGGTGGGGCCAACGTCCTGACTTTC
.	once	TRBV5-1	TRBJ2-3	CASSGQGAGSDTQYF	TGCGCCAGCAGCGGCCAGGGAGCGGGTTCAGATACGCAGTATTTT
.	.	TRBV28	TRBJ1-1	CASSRTLNTEAFF	TGTGCCAGCAGCCGGACATTGAACACTGAAGCTTTCTTT
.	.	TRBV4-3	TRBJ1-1	CASSQEFVQGHVEAFF	TGCGCCAGCAGCCAAGAATTTGTGCAGGGGCACGTTGAAGCTTTCTTT
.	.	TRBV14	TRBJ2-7	CASSSRSRVEQYF	TGTGCCAGCAGCTCCCGCTCTAGAGTCGAGCAGTACTTC